Presented here are 8 T cell receptor beta chains from one specimen sequenced in a study of shared clonotypes between healthy human individuals. Assay used: immunoSEQ multiplex PCR; TCRdb lists only in-frame clones, some missing. The sample shows roughly 810,000 clones, 90% to 97% of them seen only once. Naivety among CD8 cells was defined by CD45RO negativity and positive CCR7 selection, thereby excluding terminally differentiated effector memory CD45RA+ cells. The sample consisted of naive CD8+ T cells sorted from blood. The receptor source for this set is a man aged 25 to 40 in good health.

This clone has only a few counts. The chain carries TRBV29-1 and TRBJ2-5; 8 bases are a match to TRBD1. This CDR3 has 13 amino acids. Trimming at V came to 6 bases and at J to 4 bases, leaving 7 bases not matched to a gene. CDR1 and CDR2 from the germline V gene are SQVTM and ANQGSEA. The CDR3 spells CSVARGRGETQYF. As DNA, the CDR3 is TGCAGCGTCGCCAGGGGGCGGGGAGAGACCCAGTACTTC.

The rearrangement uses TRBV9 and TRBJ2-1, with TRBD2 matching over 10 bases. V was pared by 0 bases and J by 8 bases, with 14 bases of the junction left unmatched. CDR3 length equals 18 residues. Germline values: CDR1 SGDLS, CDR2 YYNGEE. The CDR3 spells CASSVALSLAGEIYEQFF. DNA for the CDR3: TGTGCCAGCAGCGTAGCTCTATCCCTAGCGGGAGAAATCTATGAGCAGTTCTTC.

V and J are TRBV6-6 and TRBJ2-5; 9 nucleotides align to TRBD1. Germline CDR1 is MNHNY and CDR2 is SVGAGI (reference sequence). With 6 bases clipped from V and 3 bases from J, the junction kept 5 bases outside the gene matches. The CDR3 runs 14 residues. The CDR3 nucleotides read TGTGCCAGCAGCTACCGACAGGGGGAAGAGACCCAGTACTTC. Its protein product is CASSYRQGEETQYF.

The rearrangement links TRBV11-2 to TRBJ2-3, with TRBD2 matching over 7 bases. Per the germline V gene, CDR1 is SGHAT and CDR2 is FQNNGV. The V segment lost 1 base and the J segment 4 bases; nucleotides outside the gene matches: 5. This CDR3 comprises 15 residues. The CDR3 bases are TGTGCCAGCAGCTTAGCGGGAGGAGCAGCAGATACGCAGTATTTT. It codes for CASSLAGGAADTQYF.

This chain uses TRBV11-2 with TRBJ1-2, with 7 positions matching TRBD1. With V trimmed by 6 bases and J by 4 bases, 5 bases remained unmatched. Germline CDR1 is SGHAT and CDR2 is FQNNGV. CDR3 length: 13 amino acids. DNA of the CDR3: TGTGCCAGCAGTTCAGGGGGAGGCTATGGCTACACCTTC. Translation gives CASSSGGGYGYTF.

J is TRBJ1-2 and V is TRBV7-9; D possibly corresponds to TRBD1 (5 bases). The CDR3 extends over 17 amino acids. Deletions cut 4 bases from V and 2 bases from J, with 20 bases between. Germline V gene lookup returns CDR1 SEHNR and CDR2 FQNEAQ (reference sequence). CDR3 bases: TGTGCCAGCAGCTCGACACTTGGACACCCGGGAAACTATGGCTACACCTTC. Translated: CASSSTLGHPGNYGYTF.

The J gene is TRBJ2-3, the V gene TRBV4-1; 9 bases fit TRBD2. Losses at the gene ends were 4 bases for V and 4 bases for J; bases not matched to a gene: 12. Germline CDR1 and CDR2: MGHRA and YSYEKL. This CDR3 spans 17 amino acids. In nucleotides, the CDR3 is TGCGCCAGCAGCCGAAGTATTACCGGGACTAGCCCAGATACGCAGTATTTT. Translation: CASSRSITGTSPDTQYF.

In this sample, this clone turned up once. The J gene is TRBJ2-1, the V gene TRBV29-1; 8 bases fit TRBD2. The length of the CDR3 is 13 residues. Germline loops: CDR1 SQVTM, CDR2 ANQGSEA. The ends lost 3 bases at V and 2 bases at J; junction bases unmatched: 0. The CDR3 spells CSVDGRAYNEQFF. CDR3 nucleotide sequence: TGCAGCGTTGACGGGAGGGCCTACAATGAGCAGTTCTTC.